The 29 T cell receptor beta chains in this list originate from one sample, sequenced in a study of OX40 agonist ivuxolimab in advanced cancers. Using immunoSEQ multiplex PCR, the repertoire was profiled, and TCRdb retains in-frame clones only, with some absent. Of 40,000 to 60,000 clones in the sample, about four fifths were seen once. The material was CD4+ or CD8+ T cells sorted from blood, obtained in a trial of the OX40 agonist ivuxolimab. The origin of the receptors is an adult with an advanced solid tumor such as melanoma, head and neck, liver or kidney cancer.

The chain employs TRBV7-8 and TRBJ2-5, with D unresolved. The V and J ends lost 1 base and 0 bases respectively, with 6 bases between them. Germline loops: CDR1 SGHVS, CDR2 FQNEAQ. This CDR3 contains 14 residues. CDR3 region: CASSLEENQETQYF. CDR3 DNA: TGTGCCAGCAGCTTAGAGGAGAACCAAGAGACCCAGTACTTC.

This clone was seen a few times. V gene TRBV29-1 combines with J gene TRBJ2-1; D is unclear. Trimming took 1 base from V and 0 from J, leaving 4 bases between them. The germline CDR1 and CDR2 sequences are SQVTM and ANQGSEA. The CDR3 length is 13 residues. CDR3 sequence: CSVEVSSYNEQFF. In nucleotides, the CDR3 is TGCAGCGTTGAAGTCAGCTCCTACAATGAGCAGTTCTTC.

The CDR3: CASSDDREEWETQYF. The CDR3 DNA reads TGTGCCAGCAGCGACGACAGGGAGGAATGGGAGACCCAGTACTTC. The chain has TRBV28 and TRBJ2-5; possibly TRBD1 for D (7 bases). Germline values: CDR1 MDHEN, CDR2 SYDVKM. CDR3 length: 15 amino acids. Trimming stripped 6 bases from V and 5 bases from J, with 19 bases between.

This chain links TRBV4-1 with TRBJ1-5; no reliable D call. Trimming pared 0 bases from V and 7 bases from J, leaving 7 bases between. This CDR3 region has 13 residues. Germline CDR1 MGHRA, CDR2 YSYEKL. In DNA, the CDR3 is TGCGCCAGCAGCCAAGACCCGGGGCAGCCCCAGCATTTT. Translated, it gives CASSQDPGQPQHF.

V gene TRBV2 combines with J gene TRBJ1-1; the match to TRBD1 covers 10 bases. CDR3 length: 15 residues. Germline trimming cut 6 bases from V and 6 bases from J; bases unmatched to any gene: 10. Germline V gene data show CDR1 as SNHLY and CDR2 as FYNNEI. The DNA of the CDR3 is TGTGCCAGCAGAGCCAAGACAGGGGGCTTACCTGAAGCTTTCTTT. Translating gives CASRAKTGGLPEAFF.

The chain carries TRBV19 and TRBJ1-2; possible D gene TRBD1, 5 bases. Germline values: CDR1 LNHDA, CDR2 SQIVND (reference sequence). This CDR3 comprises 14 residues. Trimming pared 3 bases from V and 1 base from J, leaving 9 bases between. The chain's CDR3 is CASSIDSFNYGYTF. The CDR3 DNA sequence: TGTGCCAGTAGTATTGACAGCTTTAACTATGGCTACACCTTC.

The chain links TRBV4-1 to TRBJ2-2, with D perhaps assigned TRBD1 or TRBD2 (6 bases each). The CDR3 is 16 residues long. V was pared by 0 bases and J by 3 bases, with 11 bases between. Germline V lookup: CDR1 MGHRA, CDR2 YSYEKL. CDR3 sequence reads: CASSQERGADTGELFF. CDR3 in DNA: TGCGCCAGCAGCCAAGAGAGGGGGGCTGACACCGGGGAGCTGTTTTTT.

The rearrangement links TRBV11-2 to TRBJ2-7; D uncertain. Germline assignment: CDR1 SGHAT and CDR2 FQNNGV. V was clipped by 0 bases and J by 2 bases, with 2 bases between them. The length of the CDR3 is 12 residues. This CDR3 is CASSLDAYEQYF. The CDR3 nucleotides read TGTGCCAGCAGCTTAGACGCCTACGAGCAGTACTTC.

In DNA form, the CDR3 reads TGTGCCAGCAGCTTAGGGGTCCCGGGACAGGGGGCTTCAGATACGCAGTATTTT. Translation: CASSLGVPGQGASDTQYF. J is TRBJ2-3 and V is TRBV7-6, with 12 bases matching TRBD1. With 1 base clipped from V and 4 bases from J, the junction kept 9 bases outside the gene matches. The CDR3 sequence is 18 residues long. The germline V gene encodes CDR1 SGHVS and CDR2 FNYEAQ.

The chain employs TRBV11-2 and TRBJ2-3, with TRBD2 matching over 7 bases. The germline V gene encodes CDR1 SGHAT and CDR2 FQNNGV. CDR3 size: 14 residues. With V trimmed by 5 bases and J by 6 bases, 8 bases remained unmatched. CDR3 sequence: CASSRGGVPDTQYF. The DNA for the CDR3 is TGTGCCAGCAGCCGCGGGGGAGTACCGGATACGCAGTATTTT. The full variable domain, completed using reference TRBV11-2 and TRBJ2-3, is EAGVAQSPRYKIIEKRQSVAFWCNPISGHATLYWYQQILGQGPKLLIQFQNNGVVDDSQLPKDRFSAERLKGVDSTLKIQPAKLEDSAVYLCASSRGGVPDTQYFGPGTRLTVL.

The DNA of the CDR3 is TGTGCCACCAGCAGAGACGGGACGGACAATCAGCCCCAGCATTTT. Protein: CATSRDGTDNQPQHF. The chain joins TRBV15 to TRBJ1-5; D may be TRBD1 (5 bases). CDR3 length: 15 amino acids. Trimming pared 0 bases from V and 3 bases from J, leaving 9 bases between. The V gene's germline CDR1 is LNHNV and CDR2 YYDKDF (reference sequence).

V is TRBV7-8 and J is TRBJ1-5; perhaps TRBD1 as D (5 bases). V was clipped by 3 bases and J by 0 bases, with 9 bases between them. In germline, CDR1 is SGHVS, CDR2 FQNEAQ. The CDR3 is 15 residues long. The CDR3 DNA reads as TGTGCCAGCAGCTTGACAGTTTATAGCAATCAGCCCCAGCATTTT. Translating it yields CASSLTVYSNQPQHF. Variable domain in full (rest from reference TRBV7-8 and TRBJ1-5): GAGVSQSPRYKVAKRGQDVALRCDPISGHVSLFWYQQALGQGPEFLTYFQNEAQLDKSGLPSDRFFAERPEGSVSTLKIQRTQQEDSAVYLCASSLTVYSNQPQHFGDGTRLSIL.

The gene calls are TRBV7-9 and TRBJ2-1; TRBD1 might be the D (6 bases). The CDR3 runs to 16 residues. The V gene's germline CDR1 is SEHNR and CDR2 FQNEAQ (reference sequence). V dropped 5 bases and J dropped 2 bases, with 16 bases sitting between them. Here the CDR3 DNA reads TGTGCCAGCAGCCCCAGGGAGCCAGGGGCCTACAATGAGCAGTTCTTC. Protein product: CASSPREPGAYNEQFF.

The chain is built from TRBV7-6 and TRBJ1-5, with D perhaps TRBD1 (5 bases). This CDR3 comprises 15 residues. The V and J ends lost 1 base and 5 bases respectively, with 12 bases between them. Germline assignment: CDR1 SGHVS and CDR2 FNYEAQ. CDR3 DNA: TGTGCCAGCAGCTTAGATCCAGGGCTGTATCAGCCCCAGCATTTT. Translated, it gives CASSLDPGLYQPQHF.

The gene calls are TRBV10-3 and TRBJ2-2, with D possibly matching TRBD2 (5 bases). The CDR3 is 19 residues long. Germline V gives CDR1 ENHRY, CDR2 SYGVKD. The V end was cut by 0 bases, the J end by 6 bases, with 23 bases between. CDR3: CAISESGRKTEDFAGELFF. DNA of the CDR3: TGTGCCATCAGTGAGTCCGGTAGAAAGACGGAGGACTTCGCCGGGGAGCTGTTTTTT.

V gene TRBV28 combines with J gene TRBJ2-2; 10 bases are a match to TRBD1. Germline lookup yields CDR1 MDHEN and CDR2 SYDVKM. After removal of 5 bases from V and 5 bases from J, the junction contained 8 bases not matched to a gene. The CDR3 length is 16 residues. The CDR3 coding sequence is TGTGCCAGCAGTGCCGACAGGGGGCTTCGTACCGGGGAGCTGTTTTTT. It specifies CASSADRGLRTGELFF.

The rearrangement joins TRBV15 to TRBJ2-5; D is unclear. The CDR3 has 16 amino acids. Germline lookup yields CDR1 LNHNV and CDR2 YYDKDF (reference sequence). The V gene lost 2 bases and the J gene lost 0 bases, with 13 bases spanning the gap. This CDR3 is CATSRSRFGDQETQYF. In nucleotides, the CDR3 is TGTGCCACCAGCAGATCCAGGTTTGGCGACCAAGAGACCCAGTACTTC.

The DNA for the CDR3 is TGTGCCAGCAGCTTAGGCCACTCCTACGAGCAGTACTTC. Residues: CASSLGHSYEQYF. V gene TRBV7-9 combines with J gene TRBJ2-7; D remains ambiguous. The V end lost 1 base, the J end lost 0 bases, and 4 bases lay between the germline ends. The CDR3 is made up of 13 amino acids. Per germline, CDR1 SEHNR and CDR2 FQNEAQ (reference sequence).

This clone has a handful of counts. The J gene is TRBJ1-1, the V gene TRBV7-9, with TRBD1 matching over 8 bases. Germline assignment: CDR1 SEHNR and CDR2 FQNEAQ (reference sequence). V was pared by 3 bases and J by 5 bases, with 2 bases of the junction left unmatched. The CDR3 runs 13 residues. The CDR3 DNA sequence: TGTGCCAGCAGCTTGACAGGGGAGACTGAAGCTTTCTTT. This encodes CASSLTGETEAFF. Using reference TRBV7-9 and TRBJ1-1 for the parts outside the CDR3, the full variable domain is DTGVSQNPRHKITKRGQNVTFRCDPISEHNRLYWYRQTLGQGPEFLTYFQNEAQLEKSRLLSDRFSAERPKGSFSTLEIQRTEQGDSAMYLCASSLTGETEAFFGQGTRLTVV.

On this clone: An end of the junction does not agree with germline; a read error may underlie this. In DNA, the CDR3 is TGTGCCAGCAGCTTGGGTGGGCCTGAAAAACTGTTTTTT. This encodes CASSLGGPEKLFF. The chain uses TRBV5-3 and TRBJ1-4; D is ambiguous. TRBV5-3 is known as an ORF, though its function is uncertain. This CDR3 has 13 amino acids.

The chain combines TRBV6-5 with TRBJ1-2; tentatively, D is TRBD1 (6 bases). Germline lookup yields CDR1 MNHEY and CDR2 SVGAGI. The CDR3 consists of 14 residues. Trimming took off 6 bases at V and 11 bases at J, with 22 bases between the two ends. For the CDR3, the DNA is TGTGCCAGCAGCCTAGGGACACCTCTGGAGGGGTACACCTTC. Residues: CASSLGTPLEGYTF.

The chain employs TRBV9 and TRBJ2-1; D is ambiguous. The CDR3 length is 13 residues. Between the trimmed V and J ends, which lost 3 bases and 3 bases, there was a span of 7 bases. CDR1 and CDR2 (germline): SGDLS, YYNGEE. CDR3 DNA sequence: TGTGCCAGCAGCGGTTCTAACTACAATGAGCAGTTCTTC. Encoded protein: CASSGSNYNEQFF.

The chain has TRBV15 and TRBJ2-1; unclear D gene. CDR1 and CDR2 from the germline V gene are LNHNV and YYDKDF (reference sequence). The V end lost 1 base, the J end lost 8 bases, and 9 bases lay between the germline ends. This CDR3 region has 13 residues. For the CDR3, the DNA is TGTGCCACCAGCAGAGTTTACGCAGATGAGCAGTTCTTC. The encoded protein is CATSRVYADEQFF. The variable domain in full, with the rest retrieved from reference TRBV15 and TRBJ2-1, is DAMVIQNPRYQVTQFGKPVTLSCSQTLNHNVMYWYQQKSSQAPKLLFHYYDKDFNNEADTPDNFQSRRPNTSFCFLDIRSPGLGDTAMYLCATSRVYADEQFFGPGTRLTVL.

The chain couples TRBV5-4 to TRBJ2-5; D might be TRBD1 or TRBD2, each matching 6 bases. From germline, CDR1 is SGHNT and CDR2 YYREEE (reference sequence). The CDR3 spans 15 residues. V was clipped by 2 bases and J by 0 bases, with 11 bases between them. Here the CDR3 reads CASSFSGAHQETQYF. CDR3 in DNA: TGTGCCAGCAGCTTCTCGGGGGCGCACCAAGAGACCCAGTACTTC.

The rearrangement joins TRBV6-5 to TRBJ1-1; D is unresolved. CDR1 is MNHEY and CDR2 is SVGAGI in the germline V gene. The V and J ends lost 6 bases and 7 bases respectively, with 12 bases between them. This CDR3 spans 12 amino acids. CDR3 region: CASSHYTIEAFF. CDR3 DNA sequence: TGTGCCAGCAGCCACTACACCATTGAAGCTTTCTTT.

The chain carries TRBV27 and TRBJ2-5; 7 bases agree with TRBD2. The germline CDR1 and CDR2 sequences are MNHEY and SMNVEV (reference sequence). The V segment lost 6 bases and the J segment 4 bases; nucleotides outside the gene matches: 11. The CDR3 runs to 15 residues. CDR3 coding DNA: TGTGCCAGCAGCCTAGCGGCGGGAGCGACAGAGACCCAGTACTTC. Residues: CASSLAAGATETQYF.

V is TRBV15 and J is TRBJ1-5, with D uncertain. The germline V and J ends were trimmed by 0 bases and 0 bases, with 6 bases remaining between them. CDR1 and CDR2 (germline): LNHNV, YYDKDF (reference sequence). CDR3 length: 15 amino acids. DNA of the CDR3: TGTGCCACCAGCAGAGATATGGGTAGCAATCAGCCCCAGCATTTT. Translated, it gives CATSRDMGSNQPQHF. Supplemented by reference TRBV15 and TRBJ1-5, the full variable domain reads DAMVIQNPRYQVTQFGKPVTLSCSQTLNHNVMYWYQQKSSQAPKLLFHYYDKDFNNEADTPDNFQSRRPNTSFCFLDIRSPGLGDTAMYLCATSRDMGSNQPQHFGDGTRLSIL.

The genes are TRBV5-1 and TRBJ2-1; 7 nucleotides line up with TRBD1. V shed 4 bases and J 7 bases; nucleotides not matched to a gene: 2. The CDR3 extends over 12 amino acids. Per germline, CDR1 SGHRS and CDR2 YFSETQ. Written as DNA, the CDR3 is TGCGCCAGCAGCATACAGGGGAATGAGCAGTTCTTC. It specifies CASSIQGNEQFF.

This clone was observed a handful of times. This CDR3 is also generated by other DNA sequences in the sample. The chain recombines TRBV28 with TRBJ2-2, with D perhaps matching TRBD1 (5 bases). Germline V gives CDR1 MDHEN, CDR2 SYDVKM. The CDR3 has 14 amino acids. The V and J ends lost 2 bases and 1 base respectively, with 5 bases between them. The CDR3 region is CASSLGQNTGELFF. The CDR3, as DNA: TGTGCCAGCAGTTTAGGACAGAACACCGGGGAGCTGTTTTTT. The whole variable domain, filled in from reference TRBV28 and TRBJ2-2, reads DVKVTQSSRYLVKRTGEKVFLECVQDMDHENMFWYRQDPGLGLRLIYFSYDVKMKEKGDIPEGYSVSREKKERFSLILESASTNQTSMYLCASSLGQNTGELFFGEGSRLTVL.